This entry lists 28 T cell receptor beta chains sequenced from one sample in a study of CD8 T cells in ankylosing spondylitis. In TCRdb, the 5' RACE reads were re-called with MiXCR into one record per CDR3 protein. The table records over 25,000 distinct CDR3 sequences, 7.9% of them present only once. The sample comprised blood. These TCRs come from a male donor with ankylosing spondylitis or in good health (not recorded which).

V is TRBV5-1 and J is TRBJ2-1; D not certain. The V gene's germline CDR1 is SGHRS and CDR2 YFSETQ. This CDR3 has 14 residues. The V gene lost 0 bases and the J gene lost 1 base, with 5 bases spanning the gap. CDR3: CASSLGQSYNEQFF. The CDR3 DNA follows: TGCGCCAGCAGCTTGGGTCAATCCTACAATGAGCAGTTCTTC. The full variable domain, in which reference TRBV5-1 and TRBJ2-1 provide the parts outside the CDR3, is KAGVTQTPRYLIKTRGQQVTLSCSPISGHRSVSWYQQTPGQGLQFLFEYFSETQRNKGNFPGRFSGRQFSNSRSEMNVSTLELGDSALYLCASSLGQSYNEQFFGPGTRLTVL.

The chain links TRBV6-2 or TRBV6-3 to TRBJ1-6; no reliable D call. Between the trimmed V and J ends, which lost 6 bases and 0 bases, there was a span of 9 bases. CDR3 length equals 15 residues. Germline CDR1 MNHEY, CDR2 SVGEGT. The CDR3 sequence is CASSQESSYNSPLHF. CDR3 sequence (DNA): TGTGCCAGCAGCCAAGAAAGCTCCTATAATTCACCCCTCCACTTT.

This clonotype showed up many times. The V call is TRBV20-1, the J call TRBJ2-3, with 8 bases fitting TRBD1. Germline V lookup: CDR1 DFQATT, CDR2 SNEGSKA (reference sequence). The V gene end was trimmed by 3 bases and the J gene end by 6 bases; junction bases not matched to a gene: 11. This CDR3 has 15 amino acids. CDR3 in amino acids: CSASLGQGAADTQYF. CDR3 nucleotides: TGCAGTGCTAGTCTGGGGCAGGGGGCAGCGGATACGCAGTATTTT.

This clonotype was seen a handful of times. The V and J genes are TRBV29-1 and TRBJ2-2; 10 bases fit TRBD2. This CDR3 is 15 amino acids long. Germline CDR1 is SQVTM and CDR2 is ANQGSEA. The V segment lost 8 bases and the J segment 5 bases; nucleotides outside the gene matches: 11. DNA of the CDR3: TGCAGCACCCGACTAGCGGGCCTACCTACCGGGGAGCTGTTTTTT. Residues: CSTRLAGLPTGELFF.

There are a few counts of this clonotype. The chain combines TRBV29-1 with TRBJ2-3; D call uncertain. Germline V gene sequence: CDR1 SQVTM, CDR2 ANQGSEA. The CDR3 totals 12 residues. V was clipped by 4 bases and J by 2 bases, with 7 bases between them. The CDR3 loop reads CSVVLFTDTQYF. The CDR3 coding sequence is TGCAGCGTTGTCCTGTTCACAGATACGCAGTATTTT.

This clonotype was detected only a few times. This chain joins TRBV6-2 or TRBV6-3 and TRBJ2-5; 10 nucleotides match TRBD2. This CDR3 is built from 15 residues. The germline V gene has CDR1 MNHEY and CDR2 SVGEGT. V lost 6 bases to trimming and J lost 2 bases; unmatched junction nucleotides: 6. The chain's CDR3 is CASRKISGRQETQYF. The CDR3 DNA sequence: TGTGCCAGCAGGAAAATTAGCGGGAGGCAAGAGACCCAGTACTTC.

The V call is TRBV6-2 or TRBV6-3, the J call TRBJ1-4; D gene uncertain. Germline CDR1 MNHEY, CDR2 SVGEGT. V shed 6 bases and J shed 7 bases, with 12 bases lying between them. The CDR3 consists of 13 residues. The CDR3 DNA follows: TGTGCCAGCAGCCCCGTCGGAGGTGAAAAACTGTTTTTT. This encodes CASSPVGGEKLFF.

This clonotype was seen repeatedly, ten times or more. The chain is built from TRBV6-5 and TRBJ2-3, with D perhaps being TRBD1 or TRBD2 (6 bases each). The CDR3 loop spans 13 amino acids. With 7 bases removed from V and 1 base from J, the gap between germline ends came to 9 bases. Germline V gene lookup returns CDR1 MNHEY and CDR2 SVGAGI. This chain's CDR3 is CASKRGGTDTQYF. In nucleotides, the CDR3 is TGTGCCAGCAAGAGGGGGGGCACAGATACGCAGTATTTT.

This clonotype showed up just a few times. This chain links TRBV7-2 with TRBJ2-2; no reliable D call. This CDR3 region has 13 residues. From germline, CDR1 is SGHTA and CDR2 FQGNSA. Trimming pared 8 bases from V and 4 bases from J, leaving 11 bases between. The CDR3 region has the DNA TGTGCCAGCCGATTTTACGGCACCGGGGAGCTGTTTTTT. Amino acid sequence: CASRFYGTGELFF. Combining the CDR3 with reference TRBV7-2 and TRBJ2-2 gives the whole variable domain GAGVSQSPSNKVTEKGKDVELRCDPISGHTALYWYRQSLGQGLEFLIYFQGNSAPDKSGLPSDRFSAERTGGSVSTLTIQRTQQEDSAVYLCASRFYGTGELFFGEGSRLTVL.

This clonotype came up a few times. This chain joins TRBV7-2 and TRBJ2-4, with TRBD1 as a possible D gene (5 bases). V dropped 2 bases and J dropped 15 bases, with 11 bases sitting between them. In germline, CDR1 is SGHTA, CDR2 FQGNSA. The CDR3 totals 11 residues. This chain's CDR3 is CASSLQGSWYF. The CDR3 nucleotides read TGTGCCAGCAGCTTACAGGGTAGTTGGTACTTC.

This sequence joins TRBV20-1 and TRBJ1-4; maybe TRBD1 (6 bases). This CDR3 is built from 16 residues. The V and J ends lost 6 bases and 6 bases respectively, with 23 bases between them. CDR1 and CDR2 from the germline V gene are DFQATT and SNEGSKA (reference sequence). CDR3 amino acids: CSAPRGRLRSDEKLFF. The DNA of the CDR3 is TGCAGTGCCCCCCGGGGGCGACTCCGCTCGGATGAAAAACTGTTTTTT.

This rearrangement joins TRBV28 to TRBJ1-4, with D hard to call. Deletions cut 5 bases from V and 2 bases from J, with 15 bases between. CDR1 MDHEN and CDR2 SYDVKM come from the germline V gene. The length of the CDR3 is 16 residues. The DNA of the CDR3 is TGTGCCAGCAGTACCCCGGGCGGCCCGACTAATGAAAAACTGTTTTTT. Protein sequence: CASSTPGGPTNEKLFF.

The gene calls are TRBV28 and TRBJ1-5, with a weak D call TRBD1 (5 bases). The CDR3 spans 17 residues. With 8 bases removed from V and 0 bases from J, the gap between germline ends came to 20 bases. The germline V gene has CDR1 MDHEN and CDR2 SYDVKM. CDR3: CASGGRRAGYSNQPQHF. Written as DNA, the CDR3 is TGTGCCAGCGGGGGTAGACGGGCCGGTTATAGCAATCAGCCCCAGCATTTT.

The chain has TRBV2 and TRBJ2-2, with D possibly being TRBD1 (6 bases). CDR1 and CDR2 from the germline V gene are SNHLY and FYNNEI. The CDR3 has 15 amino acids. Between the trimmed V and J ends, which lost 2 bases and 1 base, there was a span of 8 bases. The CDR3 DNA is TGTGCCAGCAGTGAACGGACAGTGAACACCGGGGAGCTGTTTTTT. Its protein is CASSERTVNTGELFF.

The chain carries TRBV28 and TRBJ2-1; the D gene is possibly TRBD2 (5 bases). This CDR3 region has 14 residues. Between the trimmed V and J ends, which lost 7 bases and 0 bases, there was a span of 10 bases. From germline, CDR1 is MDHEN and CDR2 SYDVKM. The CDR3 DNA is TGTGCCAGCAATCACGGGATCTCCTACAATGAGCAGTTCTTC. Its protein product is CASNHGISYNEQFF. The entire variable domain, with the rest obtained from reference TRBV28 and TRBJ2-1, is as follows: DVKVTQSSRYLVKRTGEKVFLECVQDMDHENMFWYRQDPGLGLRLIYFSYDVKMKEKGDIPEGYSVSREKKERFSLILESASTNQTSMYLCASNHGISYNEQFFGPGTRLTVL.

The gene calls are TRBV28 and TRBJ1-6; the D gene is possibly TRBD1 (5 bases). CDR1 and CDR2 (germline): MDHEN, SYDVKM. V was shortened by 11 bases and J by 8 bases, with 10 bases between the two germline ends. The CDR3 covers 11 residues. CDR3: CAAGRDSPLHF. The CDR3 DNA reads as TGTGCCGCAGGGAGGGATTCACCCCTCCACTTT.

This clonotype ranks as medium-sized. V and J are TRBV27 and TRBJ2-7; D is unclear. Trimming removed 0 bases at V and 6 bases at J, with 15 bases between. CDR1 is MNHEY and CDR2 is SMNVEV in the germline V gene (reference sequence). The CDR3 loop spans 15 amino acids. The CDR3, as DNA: TGTGCCAGCAGTTTATCTGGCTCCACCCTGGGCGAGCAGTACGTC. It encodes CASSLSGSTLGEQYV.

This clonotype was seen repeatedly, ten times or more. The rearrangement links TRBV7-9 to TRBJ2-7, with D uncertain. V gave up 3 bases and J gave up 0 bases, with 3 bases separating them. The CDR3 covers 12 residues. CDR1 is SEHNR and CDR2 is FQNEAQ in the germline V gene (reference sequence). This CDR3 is CASSLSSYEQYF. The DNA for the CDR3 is TGTGCCAGCAGCTTGAGCTCCTACGAGCAGTACTTC.

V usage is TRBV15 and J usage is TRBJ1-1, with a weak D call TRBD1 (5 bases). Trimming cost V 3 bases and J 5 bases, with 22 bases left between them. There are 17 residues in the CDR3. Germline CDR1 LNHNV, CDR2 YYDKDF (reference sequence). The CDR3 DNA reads TGTGCCACCAGCAGGACGATAAGGGGAAGGGTGGGAACTGAAGCTTTCTTT. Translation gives CATSRTIRGRVGTEAFF.

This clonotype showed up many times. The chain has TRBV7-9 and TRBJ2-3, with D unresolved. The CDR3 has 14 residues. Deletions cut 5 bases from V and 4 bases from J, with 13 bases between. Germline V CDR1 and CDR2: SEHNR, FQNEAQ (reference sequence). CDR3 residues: CASSPSGFADTQYF. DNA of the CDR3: TGTGCCAGCAGCCCCTCCGGGTTCGCAGATACGCAGTATTTT.

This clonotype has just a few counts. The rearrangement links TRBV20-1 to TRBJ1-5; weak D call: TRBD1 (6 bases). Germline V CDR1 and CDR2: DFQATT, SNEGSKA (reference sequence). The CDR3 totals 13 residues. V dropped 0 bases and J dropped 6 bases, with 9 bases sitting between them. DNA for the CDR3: TGCAGTGCTAGAGAGAGGGGGGGTCAGCCCCAGCATTTT. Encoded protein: CSARERGGQPQHF.

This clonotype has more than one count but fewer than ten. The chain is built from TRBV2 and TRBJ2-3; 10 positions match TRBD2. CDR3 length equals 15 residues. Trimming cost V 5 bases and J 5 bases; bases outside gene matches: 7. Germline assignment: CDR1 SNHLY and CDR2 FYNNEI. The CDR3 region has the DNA TGTGCCAGCAGTCTCAGCGGGGGGGCCGGAGATACGCAGTATTTT. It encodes CASSLSGGAGDTQYF.

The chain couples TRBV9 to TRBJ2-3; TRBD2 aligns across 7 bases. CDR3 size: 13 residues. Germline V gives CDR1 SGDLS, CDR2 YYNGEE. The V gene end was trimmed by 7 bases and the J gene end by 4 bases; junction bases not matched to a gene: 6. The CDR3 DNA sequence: TGTGCCAGCGACCGTCTAGCGGCAGATACGCAGTATTTT. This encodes CASDRLAADTQYF.

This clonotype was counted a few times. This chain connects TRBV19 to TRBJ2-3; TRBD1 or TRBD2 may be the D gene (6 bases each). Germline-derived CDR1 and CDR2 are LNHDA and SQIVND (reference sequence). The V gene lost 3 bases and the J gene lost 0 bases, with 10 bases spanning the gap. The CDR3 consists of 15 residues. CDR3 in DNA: TGTGCCAGTAGTATCGGGGGCCCTAGCACAGATACGCAGTATTTT. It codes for CASSIGGPSTDTQYF.

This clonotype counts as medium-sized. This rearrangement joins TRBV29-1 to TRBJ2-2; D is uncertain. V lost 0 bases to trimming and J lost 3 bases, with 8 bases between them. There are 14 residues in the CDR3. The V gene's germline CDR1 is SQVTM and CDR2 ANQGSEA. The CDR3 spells CSVEDFGDTGELFF. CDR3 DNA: TGCAGCGTTGAAGATTTTGGTGACACCGGGGAGCTGTTTTTT.

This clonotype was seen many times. This CDR3 reads CASSSVAGGNTGELFF. DNA for the CDR3: TGCGCCAGCAGCTCAGTAGCGGGAGGGAATACCGGGGAGCTGTTTTTT. The chain links TRBV5-1 to TRBJ2-2; 11 bases are shared with TRBD2. Trimming removed 3 bases from V and 5 bases from J; junction bases left unmatched: 6. From germline, CDR1 is SGHRS and CDR2 YFSETQ. The CDR3 is 16 amino acids.

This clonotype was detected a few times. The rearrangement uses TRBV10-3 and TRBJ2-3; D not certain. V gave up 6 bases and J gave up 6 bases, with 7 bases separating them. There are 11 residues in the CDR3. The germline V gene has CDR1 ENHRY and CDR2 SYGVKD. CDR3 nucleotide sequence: TGTGCCATCAGGCTGGAGGATACGCAGTATTTT. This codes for CAIRLEDTQYF.

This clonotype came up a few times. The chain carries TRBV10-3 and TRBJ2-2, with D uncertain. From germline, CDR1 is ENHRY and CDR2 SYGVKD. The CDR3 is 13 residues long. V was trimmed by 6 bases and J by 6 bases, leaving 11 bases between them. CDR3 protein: CAISPTPSGELFF. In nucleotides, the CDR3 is TGTGCCATCAGCCCGACCCCCTCCGGGGAGCTGTTTTTT.